The clone carrying this T cell receptor (beta chain) has more than one count but fewer than ten. How the authors handled the data: Amplification of reference gene primers was used by the study to estimate nucleated cell counts. The method was immunoSEQ multiplex PCR; TCRdb's version includes in-frame clones alone and lacks a portion of them. V, J and clone size reflect that table, while D and trimming were determined from the DNA. This table has tens of thousands of clones, roughly 79% appearing once. This specimen belongs to a study of blood T cell repertoires in COVID-19. Study-level information: Samples taken during acute and convalescent COVID-19 were collected in the United States, Italy and Spain.

This CDR3 comprises 11 residues. The germline CDR1 and CDR2 sequences are SGHNT and YYREEE (reference sequence). The germline V and J ends were trimmed by 4 bases and 6 bases, with 5 bases remaining between them. V gene TRBV5-4 combines with J gene TRBJ2-1; D uncertain. The source material was peripheral blood. This TCR was recovered from a man aged 55 to 70 with acute or convalescent COVID-19. The CDR3 coding sequence is TGTGCCAGCAGCCAGTCCAATGAGCAGTTCTTC. Its translation is CASSQSNEQFF.